This entry is about one T cell receptor (beta chain). These data are taken from a study of shared clonotypes between healthy human individuals. Trimming shortened V by 5 bases and J by 9 bases, and 12 bases separated the two germline ends. This CDR3 has 12 residues. Germline values: CDR1 SGHTA, CDR2 FQGTGA. Profiling relied on immunoSEQ multiplex PCR, and the TCRdb table lists in-frame clones only, not all of them. The sample lists 1.4 million to 1.5 million clones; around 97% were seen once. The chain couples TRBV7-3 to TRBJ2-3; D may be TRBD2 (5 bases). Sequenced: naive CD4+ T cells sorted from blood. Subset denoted: CD45RA+ positively selected. The sequence was obtained from a man aged 25 to 40 in good health. In DNA, the CDR3 is TGTGCCAGCAGCACTAGGACTGGGACGCAGTATTTT. Protein: CASSTRTGTQYF.